This T cell receptor beta chain comes out of a study of blood T cell repertoires in COVID-19. About the study: Sites in the United States, Italy and Spain provided acute and convalescent COVID-19 samples. PBMCs, B-cell-depleted T cells, or T cells provided the cDNA or gDNA that made up the material.

Seattle researchers signed up patients amid active infection and tracked them longitudinally. As originally analysed: Amplification of reference gene primers provided the estimated nucleated cell counts. The table came from immunoSEQ multiplex PCR; TCRdb's copy has only in-frame clones and leaves some out. That table supplies the V and J calls and clone size; D and trimming were determined from the DNA. The repertoire has 200,000 to 300,000 clones, around 90% of them found once; the top ten carry 2.5% to 3%. Germline CDR1 MNHEY, CDR2 SMNVEV (reference sequence). The CDR3 runs to 18 residues. V gave up 6 bases and J gave up 0 bases; unmatched junction bases: 9.

The source of this sequence is a young adult with COVID-19, enrolled during active disease. This chain links TRBV27 with TRBJ1-5; TRBD1 aligns across 12 bases. Source material: peripheral blood. CDR3 nucleotides: TGTGCCAGCAGAGACTCCGGGACAGGGGGCTTTAGCAATCAGCCCCAGCATTTT. Protein: CASRDSGTGGFSNQPQHF.